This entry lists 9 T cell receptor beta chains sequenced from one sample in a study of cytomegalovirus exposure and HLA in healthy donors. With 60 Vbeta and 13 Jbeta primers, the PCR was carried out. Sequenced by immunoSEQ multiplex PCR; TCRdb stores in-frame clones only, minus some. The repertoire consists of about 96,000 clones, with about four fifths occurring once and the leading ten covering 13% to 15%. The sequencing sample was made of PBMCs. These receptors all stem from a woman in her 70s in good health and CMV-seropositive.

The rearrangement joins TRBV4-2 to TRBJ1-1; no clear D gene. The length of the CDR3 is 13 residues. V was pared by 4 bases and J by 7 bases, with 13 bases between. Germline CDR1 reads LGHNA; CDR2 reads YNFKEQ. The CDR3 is CASSPRIAGEAFF. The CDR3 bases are TGTGCCAGCAGCCCGCGTATAGCCGGTGAAGCTTTCTTT.

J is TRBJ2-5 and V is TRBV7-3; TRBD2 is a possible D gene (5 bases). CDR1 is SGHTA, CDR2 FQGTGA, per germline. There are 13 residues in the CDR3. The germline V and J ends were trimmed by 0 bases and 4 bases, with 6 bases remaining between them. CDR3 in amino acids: CASSLTRAETQYF. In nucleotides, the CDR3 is TGTGCCAGCAGCTTAACGCGGGCAGAGACCCAGTACTTC.

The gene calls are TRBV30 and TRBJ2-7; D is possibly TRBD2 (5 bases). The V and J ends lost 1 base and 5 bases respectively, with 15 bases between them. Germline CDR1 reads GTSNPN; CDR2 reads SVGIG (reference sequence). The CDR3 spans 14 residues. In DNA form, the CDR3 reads TGTGCCTGGAGTGCCCAGACCTCTAGCCACGAGCAGTACTTC. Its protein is CAWSAQTSSHEQYF.

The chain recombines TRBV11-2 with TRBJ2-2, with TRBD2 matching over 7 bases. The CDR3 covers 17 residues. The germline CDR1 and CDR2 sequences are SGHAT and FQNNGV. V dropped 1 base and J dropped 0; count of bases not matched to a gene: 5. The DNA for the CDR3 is TGTGCCAGCAGCTTAGTGGGGGGGGGAGCGAACACCGGGGAGCTGTTTTTT. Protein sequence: CASSLVGGGANTGELFF.

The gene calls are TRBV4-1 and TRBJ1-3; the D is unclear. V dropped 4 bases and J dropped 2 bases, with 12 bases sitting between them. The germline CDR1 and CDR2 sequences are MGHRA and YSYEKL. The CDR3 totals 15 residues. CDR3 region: CASSLGGQTGNTIYF. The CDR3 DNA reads TGCGCCAGCAGCCTAGGAGGGCAGACTGGAAACACCATATATTTT.

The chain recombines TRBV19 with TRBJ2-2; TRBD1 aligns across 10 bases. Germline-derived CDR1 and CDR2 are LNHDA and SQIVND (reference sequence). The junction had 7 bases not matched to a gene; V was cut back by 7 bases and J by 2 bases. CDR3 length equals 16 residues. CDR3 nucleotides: TGTGCCAGTACTCGGGACAGGGGCCGTAACACCGGGGAGCTGTTTTTT. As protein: CASTRDRGRNTGELFF.

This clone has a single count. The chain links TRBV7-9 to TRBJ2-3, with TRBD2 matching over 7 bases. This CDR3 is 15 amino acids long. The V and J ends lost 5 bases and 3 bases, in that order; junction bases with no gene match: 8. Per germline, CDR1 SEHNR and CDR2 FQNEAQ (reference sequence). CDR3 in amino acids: CASSAPGGPTDTQYF. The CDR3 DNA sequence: TGTGCCAGCAGCGCGCCGGGGGGTCCGACAGATACGCAGTATTTT.

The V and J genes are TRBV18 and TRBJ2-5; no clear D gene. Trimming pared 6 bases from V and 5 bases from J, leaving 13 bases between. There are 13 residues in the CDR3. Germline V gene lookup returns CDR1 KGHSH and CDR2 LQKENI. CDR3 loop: CASSPESIETQYF. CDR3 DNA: TGTGCCAGCTCCCCAGAGTCCATCGAGACCCAGTACTTC. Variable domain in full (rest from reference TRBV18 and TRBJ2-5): NAGVMQNPRHLVRRRGQEARLRCSPMKGHSHVYWYRQLPEEGLKFMVYLQKENIIDESGMPKERFSAEFPKEGPSILRIQQVVRGDSAAYFCASSPESIETQYFGPGTRLLVL.

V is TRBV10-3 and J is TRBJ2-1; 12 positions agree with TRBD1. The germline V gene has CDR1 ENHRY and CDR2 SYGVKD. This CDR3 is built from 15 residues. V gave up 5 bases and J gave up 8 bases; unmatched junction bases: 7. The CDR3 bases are TGTGCCATCAGTCCCCCGGGACAGGGGGCCTATGAGCAGTTCTTC. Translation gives CAISPPGQGAYEQFF.